This TCR beta chain comes out of a study of human T cells and chemical hapten exposure. Study details: Patches with 0.01% DPC went on the upper back, and the tests were read at 6 days.

Unique molecular identifiers were affixed to discrete cDNA molecules within the library. TCRdb reprocessed the RACE reads with MiXCR, giving one entry per CDR3 protein. The profile shows just under 35,000 distinct CDR3 sequences, 9% to 12% of them singletons. Time point: pre-sensitization, week 0. Treatment given: therapeutic diphenylcyclopropenone sensitization with weekly scalp DPC. Unfractionated whole blood was the source of the extracted total RNA. This clonotype was seen ten or more times. Its antigen remains unknown. Study results and caveats: After DPC sensitization, TCRs above 1 in 1000 frequency showed no change. A positive correlation with patch test score was shown by PT1 expanded TCR counts.

The source material was whole blood, sampled in connection with sensitization to the hapten diphenylcyclopropenone (DPC). The clonotype comes from a man in his fifties or sixties with alopecia areata. Some clones in this sample may be carry-over from other donors' samples.

CDR3 nucleotide sequence: TGTGCCAGCAGCTCCGCAGCGACGGGAGAGACCCAGTACTTC. It translates to CASSSAATGETQYF. The chain is built from TRBV11-2 and TRBJ2-5; no definite D call. Trimming left V 4 bases short and J 4 bases short, with 13 bases between. CDR1 is SGHAT, CDR2 FQNNGV, per germline. The CDR3 contains 14 residues.